This TCR beta chain was captured by sequencing in a study of PD-1 blockade in classical Hodgkin lymphoma. About the research overall: The patients were dosed with nivolumab 3 mg/kg, infused intravenously every 2 weeks.

The CDR3 consists of 12 residues. V lost 8 bases and J lost 5, with 13 bases in between. Germline V CDR1 and CDR2: SGHNT, YENEEA. Study-level points and caveats: Exclusion removed patients who began nivolumab under 1 year after ASCT.

Brentuximab vedotin exposure varied among the patients, all of whom had relapsed after autologous stem cell transplantation. Comment on this clone: Its target is unknown.

The protocol was immunoSEQ multiplex PCR, while the TCRdb copy is restricted to in-frame clones and leaves out a portion. Of 66,000 or so clones in the sample, roughly two thirds were seen once. The sequence derives from a human donor with classical Hodgkin lymphoma. Sequences were derived from peripheral blood mononuclear cells (PBMCs), sampled before the second cycle of nivolumab. The chain links TRBV11-3 to TRBJ2-7; D possibly corresponds to TRBD1 (5 bases). This CDR3 reads CASASRAHEQYF. CDR3 sequence (DNA): TGTGCCAGCGCGTCCAGGGCGCACGAGCAGTACTTC.